This TCR beta chain was documented in a study of T cells in Graves' hyperthyroidism and ophthalmopathy. Study overall: Staff took peripheral blood when the initial diagnosis was made, before any treatment began.

The TCR beta CDR3 regions underwent amplification using RNA transcripts as the source. Primed by the HTBI set, a first-round RT-PCR was run on the TCR CDR3. A single record per CDR3 protein comes from TCRdb applying MiXCR to the multiplex PCR reads. Seen here are a few hundred thousand distinct CDR3 sequences, 15% to 19% observed once, and the top ten hold around a quarter. V dropped 0 bases and J dropped 3 bases, with 9 bases sitting between them. The CDR3 has 14 residues. Germline CDR1 LGHDT, CDR2 YNNKEL (reference sequence). Ten or more counts support this clonotype. The authors obtained PBMCs from over 8 ml of fresh peripheral blood.

This TCR derives from a woman aged 18-30 years with Graves' hyperthyroidism that later progressed to Graves' ophthalmopathy. This sequence joins TRBV3-1 and TRBJ2-7; tentative D call: TRBD2 (5 bases). Sequenced material: blood. CDR3 residues: CASSQDLTNYEQYF. In DNA form, the CDR3 reads TGTGCCAGCAGCCAAGATCTGACTAACTACGAGCAGTACTTC.